The present T cell receptor beta chain was sequenced within a study of CD8+CD57+ T cells in acquired aplastic anemia. Study information: Sorting CD4+ and CD8+ cells gave DNA averaging around 3 ug. Average CD4+ read depth in healthy donors was about 9.8 million reads.

Investigators profiled TCR beta VDJ and CDR3 from genomic DNA template. One entry per CDR3 protein, called by TCRdb with MiXCR from the reads. The sample shows about 190,000 distinct CDR3 sequences, approximately 52% of them seen only once. Details on this clonotype: The antigen is not known.

The V and J ends lost 4 bases and 3 bases, in that order; junction bases with no gene match: 5. The CDR3 contains 14 residues. The germline gives CDR1 KGHDR, CDR2 SFDVKD. Findings and limits, study-wide: Patients and healthy controls showed no significant CD8+ Simpson's diversity difference. Patients and controls shared approximately 28 CD8+ CDR3 sequences.

The clonotype originates from a human donor in good health, serving as a control. Sequences were obtained from sorted CD4+, CD8+, or CD8+CD57+ T cells (not recorded which) from PBMCs. The chain recombines TRBV24-1 with TRBJ2-7; the match to TRBD2 covers 7 bases. CDR3 bases: TGTGCCACCAGTGAGCGAGCGGGGAGCTACGAGCAGTACTTC. It specifies CATSERAGSYEQYF.